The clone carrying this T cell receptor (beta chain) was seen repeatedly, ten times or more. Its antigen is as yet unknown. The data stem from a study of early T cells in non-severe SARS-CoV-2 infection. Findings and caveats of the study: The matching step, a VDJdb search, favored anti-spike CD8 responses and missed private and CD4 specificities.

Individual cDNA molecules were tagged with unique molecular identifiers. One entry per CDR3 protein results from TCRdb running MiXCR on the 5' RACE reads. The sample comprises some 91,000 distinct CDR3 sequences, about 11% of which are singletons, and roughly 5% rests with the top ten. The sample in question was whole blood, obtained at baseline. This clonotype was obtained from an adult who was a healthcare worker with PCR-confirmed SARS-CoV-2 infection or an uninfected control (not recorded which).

As DNA, the CDR3 is TGTGCCAGCAGTTTATCGCCCAGGGTCCGCTACGAGCAGTACTTC. Amino acids: CASSLSPRVRYEQYF. The chain carries TRBV27 and TRBJ2-7; the D gene is possibly TRBD1 (5 bases). Germline V gives CDR1 MNHEY, CDR2 SMNVEV (reference sequence). Trimming removed 0 bases at V and 3 bases at J, with 12 bases between. CDR3 length: 15 amino acids.